The present T cell receptor (beta chain) was sequenced within a study of T cell responses to AZD1222 COVID-19 vaccine (dated by TCRdb to the early 2020s). About the study as a whole: A total of roughly 240 trial participants underwent TCR sequencing, of whom some 210 received two doses of AZD1222 and around 26 received two doses of the MenACWY control vaccine. Enrollment into the trials was organized by age into subgroups of 18-55, 56-69 and 70-plus years, and those subgroups contained approximately 160, 26 and 62 TCR-sequenced participants, respectively. Summary of the overall study and its limitations: The whole spike protein was spanned by vaccine-associated CD4 TCRs, and dominant responses were seen in regions 160-218 and 743-854. The 56-69-year group was small, and its depth increase did not reach significance, likely because of low power. Because no day 14 peak-response samples were available, repertoires were characterized only after the peak T cell response. Conclusions about previously exposed vaccinees are limited, since just a handful of AZD1222 recipients were seropositive for SARS-CoV-2 at baseline. Most participants were white British and females outnumbered males, and the authors suggested that clonal diversity may have been underestimated. Reportedly, close to half of the unique spike-specific TCRs recognized epitopes lying outside the regions that are mutated in the B.1.351 and B.1.1.7 variants. Spike-specific TCR breadth and depth rose significantly after two AZD1222 doses compared with day 0 and with MenACWY recipients.

The time point label, as the study defines it: about 28 days (+/-7) after the second vaccine dose. AZD1222 recipients given second doses at about 4 weeks or at about 12 weeks were pooled, since spike-specific TCR depth and breadth were not found to differ between the two schedules. The vaccinee samples were drawn from two UK trials, COV001 and COV002, one of which was a single-blind randomized controlled phase 2/3 trial testing AZD1222 (ChAdOx1 nCoV-19) in healthy adults. For TCRbeta chain sequencing, PBMC samples from trial participants were taken at day 0 and at day 28 after the second dose. At the junction V is shortened by 4 bases and J by 3 bases, with 10 bases in between. Counted from cysteine to phenylalanine, this CDR3 has 13 amino acids. Left in the record is the CDR3 DNA by itself, 39 bases read in frame from the first base. Via the germline V gene (reference sequence), CDR1 is MNHEY and CDR2 SMNVEV.

In the case of this clone: Its antigen is unknown. Within one base of it there is no much larger clone, and no base qualities were kept.

The CDR3 regions of human TCRbeta chains were analyzed by immunosequencing. On the authors' methods: Repertoire TCRs were checked for matches against a reference library of SARS-CoV-2-specific TCRs that had been generated using the MIRA antigen-specificity platform. Breadth was defined as the fraction of unique TCRs that were SARS-CoV-2-associated. Depth was defined as the fraction of total T cells that were SARS-CoV-2-associated. Using the MIRA data, each spike-specific TCR was assigned both to the spike region to which the TCR was reactive and to a CD4 or CD8 class. Log10-transformed breadth and depth values were compared by one-way ANOVA with Sidak's multiple comparisons tests. The immuneACCESS repertoire file appears here via TCRdb, limited to in-frame rearrangements. These files lack a portion of the clones; in checked studies, under half of the deficit traces to unresolved V genes, and the cause of the others is not known. V and J calls and clone size are given by that table; D and trimming were obtained from the DNA. Counted in this sample were about 180,000 clones; around 90% of them appeared once. The ten largest account for roughly 1.9% of the sample.

Here the sequenced sample was peripheral blood, taken 28 days after the second AZD1222 dose. The TCR comes from an adult who received the AZD1222 COVID-19 vaccine. The chain was built from TRBV27 and TRBJ2-7; the D gene assignment is ambiguous. This receptor carries the CDR3 CASSSTPLYEQYF. The nucleotide sequence is TGTGCCAGCAGTTCCACCCCCCTCTACGAGCAGTACTTC.